Following are 4 T cell receptor beta chains from one sample sequenced in a study of T cell responses to AZD1222 COVID-19 vaccine (dated by TCRdb to 2020 to 2023). Per the publication, the time point label means: baseline before first vaccination. Preparation of the library involved the immunoSEQ multiplex PCR assay. TCRdb holds this immuneACCESS table with in-frame rearrangements only. Some clones are missing; in checked studies, unresolved V genes explain under half, and the rest has no known cause. Within this sample are 100,000 to 150,000 clones, with about 88% of them counted one time only. The leading ten clones occupy roughly 4.5% of the sample. The material sequenced was peripheral blood, taken on day 0 of AZD1222 vaccination. Source of these receptors: an adult in good health.

The chain combines TRBV9 with TRBJ1-6; D remains unclear. The CDR3 has 13 amino acids. Between the trimmed V and J ends, which lost 3 bases and 7 bases, there was a span of 8 bases. Germline V gene data show CDR1 as SGDLS and CDR2 as YYNGEE. The CDR3 DNA sequence: TGTGCCAGCAGCGCCTTAATGAATTCACCCCTCCACTTT. This translates into CASSALMNSPLHF.

V and J are TRBV6-1 and TRBJ2-3; maybe TRBD1 (6 bases). The CDR3 spans 15 residues. Germline CDR1 is MNHNS and CDR2 is SASEGT. Trimming cost V 0 bases and J 4 bases, with 11 bases left between them. The CDR3 coding sequence is TGTGCCAGCAGTGAAGCGGCCCGGACAGCAGATACGCAGTATTTT. Amino acid sequence: CASSEAARTADTQYF.

The chain uses TRBV15 and TRBJ1-6; 7 nucleotides agree with TRBD1. V was pared by 1 base and J by 9 bases, with 3 bases of the junction left unmatched. The CDR3 length is 14 residues. Germline V lookup: CDR1 LNHNV, CDR2 YYDKDF (reference sequence). The CDR3 DNA reads as TGTGCCACCAGCAGAGGACAGGGAGGTTCACCCCTCCACTTT. Protein sequence: CATSRGQGGSPLHF.

The J gene is TRBJ1-5, the V gene TRBV12-5; D perhaps matches TRBD1 (5 bases). Deletions cut 5 bases from V and 7 bases from J, with 21 bases between. In germline, CDR1 is LGHNT, CDR2 FRNRAP. CDR3 length equals 16 residues. The chain's CDR3 is CASGPEPRGEGQPQHF. In nucleotides, the CDR3 is TGTGCTAGTGGTCCCGAACCACGGGGGGAAGGCCAGCCCCAGCATTTT.